This T cell receptor (beta chain) is from a study of shared clonotypes between healthy human individuals. Study-wide findings and caveats: Few donors limited the genetic and exposure-history diversity represented.

TCRdb's copy holds only in-frame clones and misses some; the assay was immunoSEQ multiplex PCR. The top ten hold about 1.1% of the sample, which has over 2 million clones, about 94% seen once. Points on this clone: Its antigen is not known.

Per germline, CDR1 MGHDK and CDR2 SYGVNS. V lost 0 bases, J lost 3 bases, and 7 bases stayed unmatched. The CDR3 is made up of 17 amino acids. Naive CD8 isolation took CD45RO-negative cells positively selected for CCR7 and excluded terminally differentiated effector memory CD45RA+ cells. The J gene is TRBJ2-3, the V gene TRBV25-1; 9 bases line up with TRBD2. The source of this sequence is a man between 18 and 29 years old in good health. Sequencing used naive CD8+ T cells sorted from blood. The CDR3 DNA reads as TGTGCCAGCAGTGAATATCAGGCTCTAGCGGGAACAGATACGCAGTATTTT. Its translation: CASSEYQALAGTDTQYF.